These 26 T cell receptor beta chains came from one sample sequenced in a study of blood T cells in healthy people across ages. Primed by a sample-barcoded 5' primer and a J-beta primer mix, a second PCR proceeded for 7 to 11 cycles. TCRdb processed the 5' RACE reads anew with MiXCR; each CDR3 protein has one entry. The data contain about 800,000 distinct CDR3 sequences, 58% of them seen just once; the ten biggest clones take up about 20%. The sequenced material came from blood. All receptors derive from a man aged 30 to 39 in good health.

The V gene is TRBV20-1, the J gene TRBJ2-1; 7 positions match TRBD2. This CDR3 region has 13 residues. V shed 2 bases, J shed 5 bases, and the junction held 3 bases outside the gene matches. The germline V gene has CDR1 DFQATT and CDR2 SNEGSKA (reference sequence). The CDR3 reads CSARPGGHNEQFF. The DNA for the CDR3 is TGCAGTGCTAGACCGGGGGGACACAATGAGCAGTTCTTC.

This chain joins TRBV20-1 and TRBJ1-2, with D maybe TRBD1 (5 bases). Germline V CDR1 and CDR2: DFQATT, SNEGSKA (reference sequence). This CDR3 has 13 residues. The germline V and J ends were trimmed by 1 base and 5 bases, with 11 bases remaining between them. This CDR3 is CSARAAGGYGYTF. CDR3 bases: TGCAGTGCTAGAGCCGCGGGGGGGTATGGCTACACCTTC.

The chain links TRBV7-2 to TRBJ2-5; no definite D call. The V and J ends lost 3 bases and 5 bases respectively, with 13 bases between them. This CDR3 is 14 amino acids long. CDR1 and CDR2 from the germline V gene are SGHTA and FQGNSA. The CDR3 DNA reads TGTGCCAGCAGCTTTGGCCTAGTTCCGGAGACCCAGTACTTC. It codes for CASSFGLVPETQYF.

The chain links TRBV6-1 to TRBJ1-2, with D perhaps TRBD1 (5 bases). The CDR3 is 13 residues long. Germline CDR1 reads MNHNS; CDR2 reads SASEGT. V gave up 6 bases and J gave up 3 bases, with 11 bases separating them. The CDR3 DNA reads as TGTGCCAGCAGGCAGGGCGTAGACTATGGCTACACCTTC. This sequence encodes CASRQGVDYGYTF.

The chain employs TRBV30 and TRBJ2-1; D is unresolved. Trimming shortened V by 1 base and J by 8 bases, and 6 bases separated the two germline ends. Germline V CDR1 and CDR2: GTSNPN, SVGIG (reference sequence). This CDR3 has 11 residues. The CDR3 loop is CAWSGVHEQFF. The CDR3 DNA sequence: TGTGCCTGGAGTGGGGTCCATGAGCAGTTCTTC.

This clonotype has only one observation. The rearrangement uses TRBV5-6 and TRBJ2-3; D is unresolved. V dropped 2 bases and J dropped 3 bases, with 10 bases sitting between them. Looked up from germline, CDR1 is SGHDT and CDR2 is YYEEEE. The CDR3 spans 14 residues. The CDR3 reads CASSFRPGTDTQYF. DNA of the CDR3: TGTGCCAGCAGCTTCCGTCCAGGAACAGATACGCAGTATTTT.

The chain uses TRBV6-5 and TRBJ1-6, with D perhaps TRBD1 (5 bases). The germline gives CDR1 MNHEY, CDR2 SVGAGI. The CDR3 loop spans 17 amino acids. V shed 2 bases and J shed 2 bases, with 13 bases lying between them. Written as DNA, the CDR3 is TGTGCCAGCAGTTACCTTGGACGGGGCACCTATAATTCACCCCTCCACTTT. This sequence encodes CASSYLGRGTYNSPLHF.

This clonotype was seen just once. The chain recombines TRBV14 with TRBJ1-2; D unclear. CDR3 length: 13 amino acids. Trimming stripped 4 bases from V and 5 bases from J, with 11 bases between. Looked up from germline, CDR1 is SGHDN and CDR2 is FVKESK. As DNA, the CDR3 is TGTGCCAGCAGCCTAACGACAACTTATGGCTACACCTTC. This translates into CASSLTTTYGYTF.

V is TRBV29-1 and J is TRBJ1-4; D ambiguous. There are 13 residues in the CDR3. V dropped 3 bases and J dropped 10 bases, with 15 bases sitting between them. Germline loops: CDR1 SQVTM, CDR2 ANQGSEA. CDR3 in DNA: TGCAGCGTTGACTCAGGAGTCCCTGGAAAACTGTTTTTT. Translating gives CSVDSGVPGKLFF.

Worth noting for this clonotype: A junction end diverges from the germline sequence, so it may reflect a read error. The rearrangement links TRBV20-1 to TRBJ2-1; 7 nucleotides align to TRBD2. The CDR3 is 13 amino acids. Germline V lookup: CDR1 DFQATT, CDR2 SNEGSKA (reference sequence). CDR3 DNA: TGCAGTGCTAGGTACAGCGGGAACAATGAACAGTTCTTC. It translates to CSARYSGNNEQFF.

The V and J genes are TRBV12-3 or TRBV12-4 and TRBJ1-2, with D unclear. CDR3 length: 12 amino acids. Trimming shortened V by 4 bases and J by 8 bases, and 11 bases separated the two germline ends. Here the CDR3 reads CASSWGRNGYTF. CDR3 bases: TGTGCCAGCAGTTGGGGTAGAAACGGCTACACCTTC.

The chain couples TRBV10-1 to TRBJ2-3, with TRBD2 matching over 8 bases. The CDR3 spans 15 residues. The germline CDR1 and CDR2 sequences are WNHNN and SYGVQD (reference sequence). The V and J ends lost 3 bases and 1 base, in that order; junction bases with no gene match: 3. The CDR3 spells CASSETGLGTDTQYF. CDR3 nucleotides: TGCGCCAGCAGTGAAACGGGACTAGGCACAGATACGCAGTATTTT.

This clonotype occurred a few times. J is TRBJ2-5 and V is TRBV12-3 or TRBV12-4; D is perhaps TRBD2 (5 bases). This CDR3 has 12 amino acids. V was pared by 7 bases and J by 5 bases, with 11 bases between. This CDR3 is CASKHRGETQYF. The CDR3 DNA reads TGTGCCAGCAAACACCGAGGGGAGACCCAGTACTTC.

The V call is TRBV12-3 or TRBV12-4, the J call TRBJ2-1; TRBD2 agrees at 9 bases. This CDR3 has 14 residues. The J segment lost 8 bases and the V segment lost 3 bases, leaving 5 bases of the junction unmatched. The CDR3 nucleotides read TGTGCCAGCAGTTTGATGGGACTAGCAGATGAGCAGTTCTTC. Its protein is CASSLMGLADEQFF.

This clonotype was counted only a few times. The chain couples TRBV7-3 to TRBJ2-2; D gene uncertain. CDR3 length: 14 residues. Per the germline V gene, CDR1 is SGHTA and CDR2 is FQGTGA. The V end lost 5 bases, the J end lost 0 bases, and 7 bases lay between the germline ends. CDR3 nucleotides: TGTGCCAGCAGCCAGTTCGCGAACACCGGGGAGCTGTTTTTT. It specifies CASSQFANTGELFF.

The CDR3 here is CASSLHFNEQFF. In DNA form, the CDR3 reads TGTGCCAGCAGCCTTCACTTCAATGAGCAGTTCTTC. V is TRBV28 and J is TRBJ2-1; no reliable D call. The ends were cut back, 6 bases at V and 6 bases at J, with 9 bases in the middle. Germline-derived CDR1 and CDR2 are MDHEN and SYDVKM. The CDR3 has 12 amino acids.

J is TRBJ1-5 and V is TRBV27; tentative D call: TRBD1 (5 bases). Germline CDR1 MNHEY, CDR2 SMNVEV (reference sequence). With 3 bases removed from V and 4 bases from J, the gap between germline ends came to 13 bases. This CDR3 region has 15 residues. The CDR3 loop is CASSFVGAENQPQHF. CDR3 nucleotide sequence: TGTGCCAGCAGTTTTGTAGGGGCCGAGAATCAGCCCCAGCATTTT.

The gene calls are TRBV20-1 and TRBJ2-3; the D gene could be TRBD1 or TRBD2 (6 bases each). Trimming left V 5 bases short and J 2 bases short, with 23 bases between. Per germline, CDR1 DFQATT and CDR2 SNEGSKA (reference sequence). The CDR3 consists of 17 residues. In DNA, the CDR3 is TGCAGTGCTGCTCAAAGGGGGGATGTTTGGAACACAGATACGCAGTATTTT. Residues: CSAAQRGDVWNTDTQYF.

The J gene is TRBJ2-5, the V gene TRBV4-2; 8 nucleotides match TRBD2. The germline CDR1 and CDR2 sequences are LGHNA and YNFKEQ. There are 18 residues in the CDR3. V was pared by 1 base and J by 0 bases, with 10 bases of the junction left unmatched. The CDR3 DNA is TGTGCCAGCAGCCAAGTGGGAACTAGCGGAAGGTACCAAGAGACCCAGTACTTC. Translating gives CASSQVGTSGRYQETQYF.

This clonotype appeared many times. The rearrangement uses TRBV28 and TRBJ2-7, with D tentatively TRBD1 or TRBD2 (5 bases each). CDR1 MDHEN and CDR2 SYDVKM come from the germline V gene. This CDR3 contains 14 residues. V gave up 2 bases and J gave up 5 bases, with 13 bases separating them. CDR3 sequence reads: CASSLGREIDEQYF. CDR3 coding DNA: TGTGCCAGCAGTTTAGGCAGGGAGATCGACGAGCAGTACTTC.

This rearrangement joins TRBV5-1 to TRBJ2-3, with TRBD1 as a possible D gene (5 bases). The CDR3 totals 15 residues. Trimming left V 3 bases short and J 4 bases short, with 15 bases between. Germline values: CDR1 SGHRS, CDR2 YFSETQ. CDR3 DNA sequence: TGCGCCAGCAGCTGGCAACAGGCCTTCGCAGATACGCAGTATTTT. Its translation is CASSWQQAFADTQYF.

The rearrangement links TRBV28 to TRBJ2-7; TRBD2 matches at 9 bases. Germline V CDR1 and CDR2: MDHEN, SYDVKM. This CDR3 is built from 14 residues. V trimming: 6 bases; J trimming: 0 bases; junction bases outside the gene matches: 3. CDR3 DNA: TGTGCCAGCAGCCCTAGCGGGGCCTCCTACGAGCAGTACTTC. This gives the protein CASSPSGASYEQYF. Drawing the rest from reference TRBV28 and TRBJ2-7, the complete variable domain is DVKVTQSSRYLVKRTGEKVFLECVQDMDHENMFWYRQDPGLGLRLIYFSYDVKMKEKGDIPEGYSVSREKKERFSLILESASTNQTSMYLCASSPSGASYEQYFGPGTRLTVT.

This clonotype has a handful of counts. This chain uses TRBV4-3 with TRBJ2-1, with 7 bases fitting TRBD2. Germline V gene data show CDR1 as LGHNA and CDR2 as YSLEER. The CDR3 covers 16 residues. V gave up 0 bases and J gave up 4 bases; unmatched junction bases: 6. CDR3 region: CASSQDPASGYNEQFF. CDR3 sequence (DNA): TGCGCCAGCAGCCAAGATCCGGCTAGCGGATACAATGAGCAGTTCTTC.

The chain has TRBV2 and TRBJ2-1; D remains unclear. V lost 6 bases and J 8 bases, leaving 14 bases between the germline ends. This CDR3 comprises 13 residues. Germline assignment: CDR1 SNHLY and CDR2 FYNNEI. The DNA for the CDR3 is TGTGCCAGCAGCCGACAAGGCCCCGATGAGCAGTTCTTC. This codes for CASSRQGPDEQFF.

This rearrangement joins TRBV4-2 to TRBJ1-2, with unresolved D. V shed 4 bases and J shed 1 base, with 10 bases lying between them. CDR3 size: 14 residues. Germline V CDR1 and CDR2: LGHNA, YNFKEQ. Here the CDR3 reads CASSPAGNNYGYTF. The CDR3 DNA sequence: TGTGCCAGCAGCCCGGCGGGTAATAACTATGGCTACACCTTC.

In its sample, this clonotype was seen a few times. The chain recombines TRBV21-1 with TRBJ2-5; the tabulated D call, TRBD2, remains unverified against the DNA. TRBV21-1 is a documented pseudogene. The CDR3 is 15 amino acids. The CDR3 region is CASTLSGSEQETQYF. The DNA for the CDR3 is TGTGCCAGCACCCTAAGCGGGAGTGAACAAGAGACCCAGTACTTC.